The sample holds one count of the clone carrying this T cell receptor beta chain. What it binds is unknown. Repertoires were generated with immunoSEQ multiplex PCR, while TCRdb's copy carries only in-frame clones and drops some. The table includes about 61,000 clones, less than 85% detected once. This sample is drawn from a study of OX40 agonist ivuxolimab in advanced cancers. The wider study: Ivuxolimab doses were 0.01, 0.1, 0.3, 1.5, 3 or 10 mg/kg every 2 weeks. Age averaged around 60 years (range roughly 23 to 79), and around 78% were male.

Trimming took off 3 bases at V and 7 bases at J, with 12 bases between the two ends. The CDR3 runs to 14 residues. Germline lookup yields CDR1 SGHTA and CDR2 FQGNSA. Notes on the study in general: Doses of 0.1 to 3.0 mg/kg were accompanied by clonal expansion of CD4+ and CD8+ blood T cells by week 6. On average, a greater number of expanded clones characterised CD8+ T cells relative to CD4+.

The clonotype comes from an adult with an advanced solid tumor such as melanoma, head and neck, liver or kidney cancer. Sequencing used CD4+ or CD8+ T cells sorted from blood, obtained in a trial of the OX40 agonist ivuxolimab. The chain is built from TRBV7-2 and TRBJ1-4; D call uncertain. The CDR3 spells CASSLVGSGEKLFF. DNA for the CDR3: TGTGCCAGCAGCTTGGTGGGGTCGGGTGAAAAACTGTTTTTT.